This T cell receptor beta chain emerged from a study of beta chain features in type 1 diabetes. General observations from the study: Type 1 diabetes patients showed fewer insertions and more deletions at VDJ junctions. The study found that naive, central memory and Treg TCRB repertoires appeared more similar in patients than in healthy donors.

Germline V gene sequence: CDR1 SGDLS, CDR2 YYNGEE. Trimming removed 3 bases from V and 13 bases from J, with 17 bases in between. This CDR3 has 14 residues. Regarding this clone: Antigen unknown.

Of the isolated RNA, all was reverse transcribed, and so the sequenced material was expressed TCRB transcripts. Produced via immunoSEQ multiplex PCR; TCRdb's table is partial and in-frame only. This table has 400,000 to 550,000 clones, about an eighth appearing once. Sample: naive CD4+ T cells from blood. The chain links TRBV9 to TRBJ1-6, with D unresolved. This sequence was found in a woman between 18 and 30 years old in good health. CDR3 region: CASSGSSLPGPLHF. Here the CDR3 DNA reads TGTGCCAGCAGCGGATCTTCTTTACCGGGGCCCCTCCACTTT.